One and the same sample provided the 25 T cell receptor beta chains below, sequenced in a study of CD8 T cells in Susac syndrome. An amount of RNA that ranged from roughly 0.45 to 1 ug was reverse transcribed with random hexamers. One entry per CDR3 protein, called by TCRdb with MiXCR from the immunoSEQ multiplex PCR reads. The table has roughly 160,000 distinct CDR3 sequences, about 96% seen once. Sample: CD4+ T cells from PBMCs. These receptors were collected from a human donor with Susac syndrome.

The sample holds one count of this clonotype. This CDR3 is CASSQASGTDTQYF. Written as DNA, the CDR3 is TGTGCCAGCAGCCAAGCTAGCGGCACAGATACGCAGTATTTT. The chain links TRBV3-1 to TRBJ2-3; tentative D call: TRBD2 (6 bases). Trimming removed 1 base at V and 1 base at J, with 6 bases between. Germline V lookup: CDR1 LGHDT, CDR2 YNNKEL (reference sequence). The CDR3 is made up of 14 amino acids.

The chain carries TRBV4-2 and TRBJ1-2; D may be TRBD1 (5 bases). From germline, CDR1 is LGHNA and CDR2 YNFKEQ. The CDR3 runs 17 residues. Deletions cut 0 bases from V and 1 base from J, with 15 bases between. CDR3 residues: CASSQEADTHINYGYTF. DNA of the CDR3: TGTGCCAGCAGCCAAGAGGCGGACACTCATATTAACTATGGCTACACCTTC.

V and J are TRBV13 and TRBJ2-7; TRBD2 is a possible D gene (6 bases). Germline lookup yields CDR1 PRHDT and CDR2 FYEKMQ (reference sequence). CDR3 length equals 14 residues. The V and J ends lost 3 bases and 2 bases respectively, with 11 bases between them. CDR3 sequence: CASSLGGMTYEQYF. For the CDR3, the DNA is TGTGCCAGCAGCTTGGGGGGTATGACCTACGAGCAGTACTTC.

This clonotype was seen a single time. The gene calls are TRBV24-1 and TRBJ2-3, with D possibly being TRBD1 (6 bases). Germline lookup yields CDR1 KGHDR and CDR2 SFDVKD. CDR3 length equals 16 residues. Trimming cost V 5 bases and J 4 bases, with 18 bases left between them. CDR3 region: CATSGLGGAVADTQYF. Written as DNA, the CDR3 is TGTGCCACCAGTGGTCTAGGGGGTGCGGTCGCAGATACGCAGTATTTT.

The chain carries TRBV7-9 and TRBJ1-5; 7 bases align to TRBD1. This CDR3 contains 14 residues. The trim removed 1 base at V and 11 bases at J, leaving 8 bases unmatched. Germline loops: CDR1 SEHNR, CDR2 FQNEAQ (reference sequence). Written as DNA, the CDR3 is TGTGCCAGCAGCTTAGGACAGGGAGGATCAGCCCAGCATTTT. Protein: CASSLGQGGSAQHF.

The gene calls are TRBV6-2 or TRBV6-3 and TRBJ2-7, with D possibly called TRBD1 or TRBD2 (5 bases each). Trimming took off 8 bases at V and 2 bases at J, with 10 bases between the two ends. Germline V gene lookup returns CDR1 MNHEY and CDR2 SVGEGT. The CDR3 sequence is 12 residues long. CDR3 protein: CASGDRAYEQYV. The CDR3 nucleotides read TGTGCCAGCGGGGACCGAGCCTACGAGCAGTACGTC.

V is TRBV5-4 and J is TRBJ1-2, with 10 bases aligning to TRBD1. The CDR3 covers 15 residues. From germline, CDR1 is SGHNT and CDR2 YYREEE (reference sequence). The trim removed 5 bases at V and 8 bases at J, leaving 12 bases unmatched. The CDR3 here is CASSLSGQGLGGYTF. The CDR3 nucleotides read TGTGCCAGCAGTCTATCGGGACAGGGGTTAGGGGGCTACACCTTC.

The genes are TRBV3-1 and TRBJ2-1, with 12 bases that match TRBD2. Germline CDR1 reads LGHDT; CDR2 reads YNNKEL (reference sequence). The J segment lost 5 bases and the V segment lost 5 bases, leaving 4 bases of the junction unmatched. The length of the CDR3 is 15 residues. CDR3 region: CASSIRTSGNNEQFF. The CDR3, as DNA: TGTGCCAGCAGCATAAGGACTAGCGGGAACAATGAGCAGTTCTTC.

This clonotype was counted a single time. V is TRBV20-1 and J is TRBJ2-1; D is ambiguous. This CDR3 has 12 amino acids. CDR1 is DFQATT and CDR2 is SNEGSKA in the germline V gene (reference sequence). This CDR3 is CTTFNYAHEQFF. The CDR3 coding sequence is TGCACAACCTTTAACTACGCCCACGAGCAGTTCTTC.

V gene TRBV24-1 combines with J gene TRBJ1-2; the match to TRBD1 covers 7 bases. The V segment lost 10 bases and the J segment 7 bases; nucleotides outside the gene matches: 8. The length of the CDR3 is 12 residues. The germline V gene encodes CDR1 KGHDR and CDR2 SFDVKD. CDR3 sequence reads: CATETGLGGYTF. The CDR3 nucleotides read TGTGCCACGGAGACAGGGCTTGGTGGCTACACCTTC.

The chain links TRBV30 to TRBJ1-2, with 7 bases identical to TRBD1. The trim removed 4 bases at V and 7 bases at J, leaving 12 bases unmatched. CDR1 GTSNPN and CDR2 SVGIG come from the germline V gene (reference sequence). The CDR3 totals 14 residues. This chain's CDR3 is CAWTPLTGAGGYTF. In nucleotides, the CDR3 is TGTGCCTGGACTCCACTAACAGGGGCGGGTGGCTACACCTTC.

A few counts support this clonotype. This chain joins TRBV28 and TRBJ2-7; 9 positions match TRBD1. Unmatched junction bases numbered 6, after V lost 6 bases and J lost 3 bases. The CDR3 is made up of 14 amino acids. Germline CDR1 MDHEN, CDR2 SYDVKM. CDR3 bases: TGTGCCAGCAGCTCCGGGACAGGGTTCTACGAGCAGTACTTC. Its translation is CASSSGTGFYEQYF.

DNA for the CDR3: TGCGCCAGCAGCGGACAGGGTAGGGGCTATGGCTACACCTTC. This codes for CASSGQGRGYGYTF. V is TRBV5-1 and J is TRBJ1-2; TRBD1 matches 8 bases. J lost 4 bases, V lost 4 bases, and 6 bases had no gene match. Per the germline V gene, CDR1 is SGHRS and CDR2 is YFSETQ. The CDR3 totals 14 residues.

J is TRBJ2-3 and V is TRBV7-9; a weak D match, TRBD1 (5 bases). Trimming left V 5 bases short and J 5 bases short, with 14 bases between. The CDR3 runs 14 residues. Germline V gene lookup returns CDR1 SEHNR and CDR2 FQNEAQ (reference sequence). The CDR3 region has the DNA TGTGCCAGCAGCCGCACCCAGGGCAAAGATACGCAGTATTTT. Translated: CASSRTQGKDTQYF. Full variable domain (missing parts from reference TRBV7-9 and TRBJ2-3): DTGVSQNPRHKITKRGQNVTFRCDPISEHNRLYWYRQTLGQGPEFLTYFQNEAQLEKSRLLSDRFSAERPKGSFSTLEIQRTEQGDSAMYLCASSRTQGKDTQYFGPGTRLTVL.

This clonotype was observed a handful of times. The gene calls are TRBV28 and TRBJ2-5, with unresolved D. This CDR3 contains 13 residues. CDR1 and CDR2 (germline): MDHEN, SYDVKM. The V end was cut by 3 bases, the J end by 5 bases, with 10 bases between. This chain's CDR3 is CASSFGLGETQYF. Here the CDR3 DNA reads TGTGCCAGCAGTTTCGGCCTGGGGGAGACCCAGTACTTC.

The chain has TRBV29-1 and TRBJ1-3; D may be TRBD1 (5 bases). Trimming removed 0 bases at V and 1 base at J, with 10 bases between. This CDR3 is 15 amino acids long. Looked up from germline, CDR1 is SQVTM and CDR2 is ANQGSEA. The DNA for the CDR3 is TGCAGCGTTGAAGAGTTATCAGGGTCTGGAAACACCATATATTTT. Encoded protein: CSVEELSGSGNTIYF. Supplemented by reference TRBV29-1 and TRBJ1-3, the full variable domain reads SAVISQKPSRDICQRGTSLTIQCQVDSQVTMMFWYRQQPGQSLTLIATANQGSEATYESGFVIDKFPISRPNLTFSTLTVSNMSPEDSSIYLCSVEELSGSGNTIYFGEGSWLTVV.

The DNA for the CDR3 is TGTGCCAGCAGACCCGGGACAGGGTGGGCAGATACGCAGTATTTT. Its translation is CASRPGTGWADTQYF. This chain connects TRBV28 to TRBJ2-3; TRBD1 matches 9 bases. Losses at the gene ends were 6 bases for V and 4 bases for J; bases not matched to a gene: 8. The length of the CDR3 is 15 residues. From germline, CDR1 is MDHEN and CDR2 SYDVKM.

The count of this clonotype is one. This rearrangement joins TRBV12-3 or TRBV12-4 to TRBJ1-3; D remains unclear. Trimming stripped 6 bases from V and 4 bases from J, with 10 bases between. This CDR3 has 13 amino acids. The CDR3: CASSPNRGNTIYF. The CDR3 nucleotides are TGTGCCAGCAGCCCCAATCGCGGAAACACCATATATTTT.

The genes are TRBV9 and TRBJ2-1; D unclear. The V end lost 2 bases, the J end lost 5 bases, and 14 bases lay between the germline ends. The germline V gene has CDR1 SGDLS and CDR2 YYNGEE. The CDR3 spans 15 residues. The CDR3: CASSVAPQHNNEQFF. The CDR3 region has the DNA TGTGCCAGCAGCGTCGCCCCACAGCACAACAATGAGCAGTTCTTC.

J is TRBJ1-2 and V is TRBV29-1; D may be TRBD1 (5 bases). This CDR3 spans 12 amino acids. Deletions cut 3 bases from V and 4 bases from J, with 9 bases between. Germline V gives CDR1 SQVTM, CDR2 ANQGSEA. CDR3: CSVEVTAYGYTF. Written as DNA, the CDR3 is TGCAGCGTTGAGGTGACAGCCTATGGCTACACCTTC.

This chain joins TRBV28 and TRBJ2-7, with D possibly being TRBD1 (6 bases). Trimming took 8 bases from V and 5 from J, leaving 13 bases between them. The CDR3 sequence is 12 residues long. The germline V gene encodes CDR1 MDHEN and CDR2 SYDVKM. CDR3 sequence reads: CASLQGVNEQYF. CDR3 bases: TGTGCCAGCCTACAGGGAGTAAACGAGCAGTACTTC.

V usage is TRBV27 and J usage is TRBJ1-4; 9 bases align to TRBD1. V shed 5 bases, J shed 8 bases, and the junction held 12 bases outside the gene matches. This CDR3 contains 16 residues. CDR1 and CDR2 from the germline V gene are MNHEY and SMNVEV (reference sequence). In DNA, the CDR3 is TGTGCCAGCAGTGAAATGGCCGGGACAGGGAGAGAAAAACTGTTTTTT. It codes for CASSEMAGTGREKLFF. The entire variable domain, with the rest obtained from reference TRBV27 and TRBJ1-4, is as follows: EAQVTQNPRYLITVTGKKLTVTCSQNMNHEYMSWYRQDPGLGLRQIYYSMNVEVTDKGDVPEGYKVSRKEKRNFPLILESPSPNQTSLYFCASSEMAGTGREKLFFGSGTQLSVL.

J is TRBJ1-5 and V is TRBV7-9, with 8 nucleotides matching TRBD1. Germline assignment: CDR1 SEHNR and CDR2 FQNEAQ (reference sequence). V was clipped by 8 bases and J by 2 bases; unmatched bases: 8. The CDR3 has 15 residues. DNA for the CDR3: TGTGCCAGCGGTACACAGGGGGAAGGCAATCAGCCCCAGCATTTT. Protein sequence: CASGTQGEGNQPQHF.

This chain joins TRBV9 and TRBJ2-1, with 9 bases matching TRBD2. Trimming cost V 0 bases and J 13 bases; bases outside gene matches: 14. Germline CDR1 SGDLS, CDR2 YYNGEE. The CDR3 covers 16 residues. In nucleotides, the CDR3 is TGTGCCAGCAGCGTAGTAGGTAGCGGGGGCCCCTATCGTCAGTTCTTC. Protein sequence: CASSVVGSGGPYRQFF. Based on the CDR3 plus reference TRBV9 and TRBJ2-1, the full variable domain is DSGVTQTPKHLITATGQRVTLRCSPRSGDLSVYWYQQSLDQGLQFLIQYYNGEERAKGNILERFSAQQFPDLHSELNLSSLELGDSALYFCASSVVGSGGPYRQFFGPGTRLTVL.

The J gene is TRBJ1-2, the V gene TRBV29-1; TRBD1 matches at 10 bases. V lost 8 bases to trimming and J lost 8 bases; unmatched junction nucleotides: 17. The CDR3 runs 15 residues. Germline CDR1 is SQVTM and CDR2 is ANQGSEA. The DNA for the CDR3 is TGCAGCACCTCAGGTGGGGACAGGGGCCTCGTAGGCTACACCTTC. It codes for CSTSGGDRGLVGYTF. Based on the CDR3 plus reference TRBV29-1 and TRBJ1-2, the full variable domain is SAVISQKPSRDICQRGTSLTIQCQVDSQVTMMFWYRQQPGQSLTLIATANQGSEATYESGFVIDKFPISRPNLTFSTLTVSNMSPEDSSIYLCSTSGGDRGLVGYTFGSGTRLTVV.